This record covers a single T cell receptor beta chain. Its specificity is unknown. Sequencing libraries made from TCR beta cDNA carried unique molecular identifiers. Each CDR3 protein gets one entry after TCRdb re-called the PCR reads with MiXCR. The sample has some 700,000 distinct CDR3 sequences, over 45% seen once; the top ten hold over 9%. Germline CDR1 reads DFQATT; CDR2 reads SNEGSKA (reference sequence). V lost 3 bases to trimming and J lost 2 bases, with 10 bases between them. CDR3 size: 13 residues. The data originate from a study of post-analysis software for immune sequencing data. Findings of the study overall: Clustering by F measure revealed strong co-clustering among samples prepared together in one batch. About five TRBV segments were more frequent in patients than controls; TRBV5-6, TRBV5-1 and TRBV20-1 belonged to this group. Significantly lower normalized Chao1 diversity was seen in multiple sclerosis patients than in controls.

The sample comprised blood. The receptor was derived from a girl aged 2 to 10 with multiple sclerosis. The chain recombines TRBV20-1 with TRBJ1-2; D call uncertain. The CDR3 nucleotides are TGCAGTGCTAGCCCGACGGACAACTATGGCTACACCTTC. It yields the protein CSASPTDNYGYTF.